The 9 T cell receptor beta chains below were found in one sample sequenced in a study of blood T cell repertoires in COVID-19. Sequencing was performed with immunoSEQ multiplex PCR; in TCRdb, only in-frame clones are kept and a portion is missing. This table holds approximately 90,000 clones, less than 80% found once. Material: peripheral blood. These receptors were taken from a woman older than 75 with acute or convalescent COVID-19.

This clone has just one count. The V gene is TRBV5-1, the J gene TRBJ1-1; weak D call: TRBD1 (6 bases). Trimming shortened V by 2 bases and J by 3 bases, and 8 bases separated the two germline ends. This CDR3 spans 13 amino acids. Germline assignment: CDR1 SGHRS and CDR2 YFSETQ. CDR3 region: CASSFSGDTEAFF. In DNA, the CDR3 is TGCGCCAGCAGCTTCTCAGGGGACACTGAAGCTTTCTTT.

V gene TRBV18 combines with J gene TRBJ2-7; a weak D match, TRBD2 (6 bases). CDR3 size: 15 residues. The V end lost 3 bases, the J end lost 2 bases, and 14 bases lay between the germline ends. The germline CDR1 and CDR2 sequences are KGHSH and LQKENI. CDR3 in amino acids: CASSPLGGRAYEQYF. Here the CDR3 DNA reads TGTGCCAGCTCACCGCTCGGGGGAAGGGCCTACGAGCAGTACTTC.

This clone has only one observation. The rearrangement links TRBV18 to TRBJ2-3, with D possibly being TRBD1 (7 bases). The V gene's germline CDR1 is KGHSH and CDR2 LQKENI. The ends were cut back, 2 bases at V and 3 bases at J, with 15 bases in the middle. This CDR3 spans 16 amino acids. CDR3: CASSPGSRGRTDTQYF. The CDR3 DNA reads TGTGCCAGCTCACCAGGCTCCAGGGGGAGGACAGATACGCAGTATTTT.

The CDR3 coding sequence is TGCAGTGCTACAGGGGACTATGGCTACACCTTC. Translating it yields CSATGDYGYTF. The chain has TRBV20-1 and TRBJ1-2; D may be TRBD1 (6 bases). Between the trimmed V and J ends, which lost 4 bases and 3 bases, there was a span of 6 bases. Germline CDR1 reads DFQATT; CDR2 reads SNEGSKA (reference sequence). This CDR3 has 11 amino acids.

CDR3 sequence (DNA): TGTGCCTGGAGTGTGGGCAGTCCCTACGAGCAGTACTTC. Translating it yields CAWSVGSPYEQYF. V and J are TRBV30 and TRBJ2-7; D is unclear. CDR3 size: 13 residues. Germline assignment: CDR1 GTSNPN and CDR2 SVGIG (reference sequence). V shed 0 bases and J shed 2 bases, with 8 bases lying between them.

The CDR3 DNA follows: TGCGCCAGCAGCTTGAGGTCTACGGACAGTCCCCTTTATGGCTACACCTTC. Protein product: CASSLRSTDSPLYGYTF. This chain uses TRBV5-1 with TRBJ1-2, with a possible D match to TRBD1 (6 bases). Germline values: CDR1 SGHRS, CDR2 YFSETQ. The CDR3 length is 17 residues. V was clipped by 1 base and J by 5 bases, with 21 bases between them.

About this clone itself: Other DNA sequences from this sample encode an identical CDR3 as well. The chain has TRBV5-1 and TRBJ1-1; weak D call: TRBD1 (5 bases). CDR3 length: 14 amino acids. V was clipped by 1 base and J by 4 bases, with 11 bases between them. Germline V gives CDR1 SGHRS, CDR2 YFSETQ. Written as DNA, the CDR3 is TGCGCCAGCAGCTTGAGGCAGGGCGGCACTGAAGCTTTCTTT. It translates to CASSLRQGGTEAFF.

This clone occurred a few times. In nucleotides, the CDR3 is TGTGCCAGCAGCCAATCAGCGACGCGGGGGGCTCACTACGAGCAGTACTTC. It encodes CASSQSATRGAHYEQYF. V is TRBV3-1 (or the pseudogene TRBV3-2) and J is TRBJ2-7, with 8 nucleotides matching TRBD2. V was clipped by 2 bases and J by 3 bases; unmatched bases: 12. Germline CDR1 is LGHDT and CDR2 is YNNKEL (reference sequence). The CDR3 loop spans 17 amino acids.

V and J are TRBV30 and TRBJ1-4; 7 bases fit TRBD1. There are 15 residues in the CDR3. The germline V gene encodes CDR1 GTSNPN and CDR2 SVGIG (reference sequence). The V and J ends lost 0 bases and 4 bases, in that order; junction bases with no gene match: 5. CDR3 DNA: TGTGCCTGGAGTGTGGGACAGCCAGATAATGAAAAACTGTTTTTT. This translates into CAWSVGQPDNEKLFF.